This T cell receptor (beta chain) was obtained from a study of T cell responses to AZD1222 COVID-19 vaccine. Findings and limits, study-wide: Most donors were white British, females outnumbered males, and clonal diversity was possibly underestimated. Per reports, nearly half of all spike-specific TCRs target regions that are unmutated in variants.

Profiling relied on immunoSEQ multiplex PCR, and the TCRdb table lists in-frame clones only, not all of them. The sample contains 150,000 to 200,000 clones, around 92% of which appear only once. Germline V gene lookup returns CDR1 MDHEN and CDR2 SYDVKM. This CDR3 spans 14 amino acids. V shed 3 bases and J shed 4 bases, with 12 bases lying between them. As for this clone: Its antigen is currently unknown.

Doses given second, at about 4 or about 12 weeks, were pooled. The sequence was collected from an adult who received the AZD1222 COVID-19 vaccine. The sample in question was peripheral blood, obtained 28 days after the second AZD1222 dose. The chain couples TRBV28 to TRBJ1-2; D may be TRBD1 (6 bases). The CDR3 DNA sequence: TGTGCCAGCAGTTTGAGGGGGGAAGGCTATGGCTACACCTTC. Its protein is CASSLRGEGYGYTF.